This T cell receptor beta chain was identified in a study of cytomegalovirus exposure and HLA in healthy donors. The CDR3 has 13 residues. Germline assignment: CDR1 MDHEN and CDR2 SYDVKM. V was pared by 1 base and J by 8 bases, with 3 bases of the junction left unmatched. The PCR had 60 Vbeta and 13 Jbeta primers. This table comes from immunoSEQ multiplex PCR, and its TCRdb copy is limited to in-frame clones, with some not included. The top ten clones hold approximately 9% of a sample with more than 75,000 clones, 65% to 75% of them seen once. Source material: PBMCs. The origin of this receptor is a man aged 35-49 years in good health and CMV-seropositive. The V gene is TRBV28, the J gene TRBJ1-1, with 8 positions matching TRBD1. DNA of the CDR3: TGTGCCAGCAGTTTATCGGACAGGGAGGAAGCTTTCTTT. Protein: CASSLSDREEAFF.